A selection of T cell receptor beta chains follows, all from one sample in a study of control samples from healthy donors and cancer patients. Only in-frame clones appear in the TCRdb table, and some are missing; sequencing was by immunoSEQ multiplex PCR. Of 45,000 to 60,000 clones listed, roughly 87% were seen once; the top ten hold more than 12%. The sample consisted of PBMCs. The receptors derive from a man aged 55 to 70 with head and neck cancer. Both conserved end residues are part of each CDR3. The D gene is left open where the match is weak. Clone size is stated in some rows and not others, as once, few, many or a class when expanded.

TRBV5-1	.	.	TRBJ1-3	TGCGCCAGCAGCTTGGCGGCAGGGCGCTCTGGAAACACCATATATTTT	CASSLAAGRSGNTIYF
TRBV5-1	.	.	TRBJ2-7	TGCGCCAGCAGCTTGGATCAGGGCAACGAGCAGTACTTC	CASSLDQGNEQYF
TRBV11-3	.	TRBD1	TRBJ2-3	TGTGCCAGCAGCTTAGGCGGGACAGGGGGCACAGATACGCAGTATTTT	CASSLGGTGGTDTQYF
TRBV4-3	.	.	TRBJ1-1	TGCGCCAGCAGCCAAGCTTTGATGGGCACTGAAGCTTTCTTT	CASSQALMGTEAFF
TRBV20-1	.	.	TRBJ1-1	TGCAGTGCTCCCTCAGGGACTGAAGCTTTCTTT	CSAPSGTEAFF
TRBV5-1	few	TRBD1	TRBJ1-6	TGCGCCAGCAGCTTATCGTCAGGGGGTAATTCACCCCTCCACTTT	CASSLSSGGNSPLHF
TRBV27	.	.	TRBJ1-1	TGTGCCAGCAGTGCAGGGATGGGTAGCCAAGCTTTCTTT	CASSAGMGSQAFF
TRBV4-2	.	.	TRBJ2-1	TGTGCCAGCAGCCAAGATAATCTGGGTAGGGGGGACAATGAGCAGTTCTTC	CASSQDNLGRGDNEQFF
TRBV30	.	.	TRBJ1-3	TGTGCCTGGAATGTGGGTCTCGGAAACACCATATATTTT	CAWNVGLGNTIYF
TRBV7-2	.	TRBD2	TRBJ2-1	TGTGCCAGCAGCCCGAGACTAGCGGGGGGGCTAGACAATGAGCAGTTCTTC	CASSPRLAGGLDNEQFF
TRBV30	.	.	TRBJ1-1	TGTGCCTGGAAGGGTGAAACGGGGGGTGGCACTGAAGCTTTCTTT	CAWKGETGGGTEAFF
TRBV7-3	few	TRBD2	TRBJ2-1	TGTGCCAGCAGTCCCACGGGGACTAGTACTTATGAGCAGTTCTTC	CASSPTGTSTYEQFF
TRBV16	.	.	TRBJ1-5	TGTGCCAGCAGAAGGGTTAATCAGCCCCAGCATTTT	CASRRVNQPQHF
TRBV27	.	.	TRBJ2-5	TGTGCCAGCAGTTCGTCCGGGACATTAGAGACCCAGTACTTC	CASSSSGTLETQYF
TRBV19	.	TRBD1	TRBJ2-1	TGTGCCACCTCCGGACAGGGGGCCTACAATGAGCAGTTCTTC	CATSGQGAYNEQFF
TRBV11-1	.	.	TRBJ2-1	TGTGCCAGCAGCCCTTTTTTACATAACAGGAGGAATGAGCAGTTCTTC	CASSPFLHNRRNEQFF
TRBV7-2	.	.	TRBJ1-2	TGTGCCAGCAGCTTAGCGGCAGGGGTATTGTATGGCTACACCTTC	CASSLAAGVLYGYTF